This T cell receptor beta chain came from a study of blood T cell repertoires in COVID-19. Study as a whole: From the United States, Italy and Spain came samples of acute and convalescent COVID-19. Nucleic acid was either cDNA or gDNA, and it came from T cells, B-cell-depleted T cells, or PBMCs.

Germline CDR1 MNHEY, CDR2 SVGAGI. The CDR3 spans 13 residues. Germline trimming cut 6 bases from V and 6 bases from J; bases unmatched to any gene: 3. Those enrolled, adults aged roughly 18 to 100 years, came from around 25 US areas. Libraries were prepared by immunoSEQ multiplex PCR; TCRdb keeps only in-frame clonotypes and omits some of them. The sample holds under 300,000 clones, 75% to 95% seen once. The source material was PBMCs or T cells enriched from blood (not recorded which). The chain recombines TRBV6-5 with TRBJ1-3; TRBD1 matches at 9 bases. The clonotype comes from a woman aged 18-30 years who had recovered from COVID-19. Here the CDR3 reads CASRGTGLNTIYF. The CDR3 DNA sequence: TGTGCCAGCAGGGGGACAGGGTTAAACACCATATATTTT.